The clone carrying this TCR beta chain was seen repeatedly, ten times or more. Its target is not known. The CDR3 regions of TCR beta were amplified from RNA transcripts. The study used the HTBI primer set for a first-round RT-PCR of the TCR CDR3. TCRdb recomputed calls from the multiplex PCR reads with MiXCR, one row per CDR3 protein. The sample includes 480,000 or so distinct CDR3 sequences, 13% to 15% of them seen just once. The entry originates in a study of T cells in Graves' hyperthyroidism and ophthalmopathy. Study results and limitations: In blood, most of the thyroid clonotypes expanded above 0.001 were also present.

The germline V gene encodes CDR1 MNHEY and CDR2 SMNVEV (reference sequence). V lost 6 bases and J lost 3; bases outside the gene matches: 9. CDR3 length equals 16 residues. Sample: blood. The chain carries TRBV27 and TRBJ2-4, with TRBD2 matching over 9 bases. This receptor was taken from a woman aged 18 to 35 with Graves' hyperthyroidism. Here the CDR3 reads CASSPRAGGDKNIQYF. DNA for the CDR3: TGTGCCAGCAGCCCACGGGCGGGAGGGGACAAAAACATTCAGTACTTC.